The 20 T cell receptor beta chains below come from one sample, sequenced in a study of T-cell reconstitution after alpha-beta-depleted transplantation in children. TCRbeta library preparation incorporated unique molecular identifiers. TCRdb fed the PCR reads into MiXCR, producing one record per CDR3 protein. Of 200,000 to 250,000 distinct CDR3 sequences listed, 9.7% are singletons. The starting material was PBMCs from the stem cell graft donor, obtained from the stem cell graft. The receptors shown here come from a human donor who donated a stem cell graft to a child with SCID.

J is TRBJ2-7 and V is TRBV4-1, with 7 nucleotides matching TRBD1. This CDR3 spans 14 amino acids. Germline V gene lookup returns CDR1 MGHRA and CDR2 YSYEKL. V lost 3 bases and J lost 6; bases outside the gene matches: 8. The CDR3 DNA follows: TGCGCCAGCAGCCAGCGCCTGACAGGGCCCGAGCAGTACTTC. This translates into CASSQRLTGPEQYF.

Comment on this clonotype: This may be a read error: a much more frequent sequence differs by one nucleotide. The CDR3 bases are TGTGCCAGCACCGAGGGGGGACTAGCGTTCCGAGAGACCCAGTACTTC. Translation gives CASTEGGLAFRETQYF. V gene TRBV7-2 combines with J gene TRBJ2-5; TRBD2 matches 10 bases. CDR1 and CDR2 from the germline V gene are SGHTA and FQGNSA. The CDR3 is made up of 16 amino acids. Trimming took 7 bases from V and 4 from J; bases not matched to a gene: 12.

The sample holds a few counts of this clonotype. The chain employs TRBV5-1 and TRBJ2-1; 7 bases line up with TRBD2. The CDR3 extends over 19 amino acids. After removal of 0 bases from V and 1 base from J, the junction contained 13 bases not matched to a gene. Germline CDR1 and CDR2: SGHRS and YFSETQ. The CDR3 sequence: CASSLAGPHGRSSYNEQFF. As DNA, the CDR3 is TGCGCCAGCAGCTTGGCCGGGCCCCACGGGAGGTCGTCCTACAATGAGCAGTTCTTC.

Regarding this clonotype: A much larger clone is a single base away; this may be a read error. The rearrangement joins TRBV15 to TRBJ2-7, with 9 bases aligning to TRBD1. CDR3 size: 14 residues. Per the germline V gene, CDR1 is LNHNV and CDR2 is YYDKDF (reference sequence). This chain's CDR3 is CAISTGGSSYEQYF. In DNA, the CDR3 is TGTGCCATCAGCACAGGGGGCAGTTCCTACGAGCAGTACTTC. Combining the CDR3 with reference TRBV15 and TRBJ2-7 gives the whole variable domain DAMVIQNPRYQVTQFGKPVTLSCSQTLNHNVMYWYQQKSSQAPKLLFHYYDKDFNNEADTPDNFQSRRPNTSFCFLDIRSPGLGDTAMYLCAISTGGSSYEQYFGPGTRLTVT.

This clonotype has at least ten counts. The J gene is TRBJ2-5, the V gene TRBV12-3 or TRBV12-4; 7 bases agree with TRBD1. The CDR3 covers 13 residues. After removal of 8 bases from V and 5 bases from J, the junction contained 8 bases not matched to a gene. The CDR3 is CASVRQGWETQYF. CDR3 sequence (DNA): TGTGCCAGCGTACGACAGGGCTGGGAGACCCAGTACTTC.

This rearrangement joins TRBV6-5 to TRBJ1-1, with a possible D match to TRBD1 (5 bases). The CDR3 has 15 amino acids. Germline assignment: CDR1 MNHEY and CDR2 SVGAGI. Trimming took 0 bases from V and 4 from J, leaving 12 bases between them. The CDR3 here is CASSYSSGGITEAFF. In nucleotides, the CDR3 is TGTGCCAGCAGTTACTCGAGTGGGGGTATCACTGAAGCTTTCTTT.

This clonotype was recorded many times. V is TRBV5-1 and J is TRBJ2-1; possibly TRBD1 for D (6 bases). Looked up from germline, CDR1 is SGHRS and CDR2 is YFSETQ. The V gene lost 6 bases and the J gene lost 1 base, with 14 bases spanning the gap. The CDR3 totals 15 residues. The CDR3 spells CASTTGSGSYNEQFF. The CDR3 DNA follows: TGCGCCAGCACCACAGGGTCGGGTTCCTACAATGAGCAGTTCTTC.

For this clonotype: A single base separates this from a much larger clone, so it may be a read error. The rearrangement joins TRBV30 to TRBJ1-5, with unresolved D. This CDR3 contains 14 residues. The germline V and J ends were trimmed by 1 base and 3 bases, with 10 bases remaining between them. CDR1 and CDR2 (germline): GTSNPN, SVGIG (reference sequence). The CDR3 DNA sequence: TGTGCCTGGAGTGCAGGCGGACTCAATCAGCCCCAGCATTTT. It is translated as CAWSAGGLNQPQHF.

This chain connects TRBV5-1 to TRBJ1-4; no definite D call. The germline V and J ends were trimmed by 1 base and 0 bases, with 16 bases remaining between them. CDR1 is SGHRS and CDR2 is YFSETQ in the germline V gene. The CDR3 covers 18 residues. In nucleotides, the CDR3 is TGCGCCAGCAGCTTGAGCGGGGATCGGGAGCCAACTAATGAAAAACTGTTTTTT. It yields the protein CASSLSGDREPTNEKLFF.

This clonotype was counted many times. The rearrangement uses TRBV18 and TRBJ2-1; D may be TRBD2 (6 bases). CDR1 and CDR2 from the germline V gene are KGHSH and LQKENI. The CDR3 has 12 amino acids. V gave up 6 bases and J gave up 9 bases, with 12 bases separating them. Here the CDR3 DNA reads TGTGCCAGCTCGGAGGGTTGGGGTGAGCAGTTCTTC. This sequence encodes CASSEGWGEQFF.

In this sample, this clonotype turned up many times. The chain recombines TRBV4-2 with TRBJ2-1; TRBD2 is a possible D gene (5 bases). V was trimmed by 4 bases and J by 6 bases, leaving 10 bases between them. Germline V gives CDR1 LGHNA, CDR2 YNFKEQ. The CDR3 runs to 13 residues. CDR3: CASSPGISNEQFF. The CDR3 coding sequence is TGTGCCAGCAGCCCCGGGATCTCCAATGAGCAGTTCTTC.

This clonotype has a count of ten or more. V gene TRBV9 combines with J gene TRBJ2-7, with no clear D. V gave up 4 bases and J gave up 4 bases, with 12 bases separating them. The CDR3 length is 13 residues. Germline CDR1 and CDR2: SGDLS and YYNGEE. In nucleotides, the CDR3 is TGTGCCAGCAGCCTGAGCCCAGGTTACGAGCAGTACTTC. Translated: CASSLSPGYEQYF.

The chain joins TRBV9 to TRBJ2-7; 7 bases fit TRBD1. The CDR3 totals 18 residues. Trimming took 0 bases from V and 4 from J; bases not matched to a gene: 16. Germline V CDR1 and CDR2: SGDLS, YYNGEE. CDR3 sequence reads: CASSVEPGPTGLGYEQYF. The CDR3 nucleotides are TGTGCCAGCAGCGTAGAGCCCGGACCGACAGGGCTGGGGTACGAGCAGTACTTC.

The gene calls are TRBV19 and TRBJ1-1; 7 bases fit TRBD1. The germline gives CDR1 LNHDA, CDR2 SQIVND (reference sequence). This CDR3 contains 14 residues. The trim removed 5 bases at V and 11 bases at J, leaving 14 bases unmatched. This CDR3 is CASSPPGTATGAFF. The DNA of the CDR3 is TGTGCCAGTAGTCCCCCCGGGACAGCGACGGGGGCTTTCTTT.

The chain couples TRBV5-1 to TRBJ2-7; 7 nucleotides match TRBD1. The junction had 6 bases not matched to a gene; V was cut back by 1 base and J by 5 bases. The V gene's germline CDR1 is SGHRS and CDR2 YFSETQ. The CDR3 extends over 14 amino acids. This chain's CDR3 is CASSLQGTDNEQYF. CDR3 nucleotides: TGCGCCAGCAGCTTGCAGGGGACAGACAACGAGCAGTACTTC.

This clonotype was recorded many times. The rearrangement links TRBV20-1 to TRBJ1-1, with D hard to call. The CDR3 length is 12 residues. CDR1 and CDR2 from the germline V gene are DFQATT and SNEGSKA (reference sequence). V was trimmed by 0 bases and J by 6 bases, leaving 8 bases between them. The CDR3 DNA reads as TGCAGTGCTAGAGAGGGTTTGGCTGAAGCTTTCTTT. Its translation: CSAREGLAEAFF.

This clonotype was recorded many times. The chain uses TRBV6-5 and TRBJ2-1; D is ambiguous. The CDR3 length is 16 residues. V shed 2 bases and J shed 0 bases, with 11 bases lying between them. Per germline, CDR1 MNHEY and CDR2 SVGAGI. CDR3 nucleotides: TGTGCCAGCAGTTACACCCTTTTCGGCTCCTACAATGAGCAGTTCTTC. Translating it yields CASSYTLFGSYNEQFF.

This clonotype came up many times. V usage is TRBV2 and J usage is TRBJ2-1; 8 positions agree with TRBD2. Per the germline V gene, CDR1 is SNHLY and CDR2 is FYNNEI. The ends lost 6 bases at V and 3 bases at J; junction bases unmatched: 4. There are 14 residues in the CDR3. The CDR3, as DNA: TGTGCCAGCAGAACGCTAGCGGGCTACAATGAGCAGTTCTTC. Translated: CASRTLAGYNEQFF.

Ten or more counts support this clonotype. The junction does not match germline at one end; this may be a read error. V usage is TRBV9 and J usage is TRBJ1-2, with TRBD1 identical over 7 bases. Germline values: CDR1 SGDLS, CDR2 YYNGEE. This CDR3 has 14 residues. The CDR3 DNA reads TGTGCCAGCAGCTCCCACAGGGGCAGGGATGGCCACACCTTC. It encodes CASSSHRGRDGHTF.

This clonotype was observed a handful of times. This chain links TRBV2 with TRBJ1-1; 7 bases align to TRBD1. CDR1 is SNHLY and CDR2 is FYNNEI in the germline V gene. The CDR3 sequence is 13 residues long. Trimming at V came to 1 base and at J to 4 bases, leaving 0 bases not matched to a gene. The DNA for the CDR3 is TGTGCCAGCAGTGAAGGGACAGGCACTGAAGCTTTCTTT. The encoded protein is CASSEGTGTEAFF.